The text below deals with one TCR beta chain. What it binds is not known. One junction end does not reproduce the germline sequence, and a read error may be involved. These data originate in a study of identical twins. CDR1 and CDR2 from the germline V gene are MNHEY and SMNVEV (reference sequence). The CDR3 extends over 13 amino acids. Findings and limits, study-wide: Monozygotic twins shared more out-of-frame TCR alpha than recombination models predicted.

MiXCR, applied by TCRdb to the 5' RACE reads, yields one record per CDR3 protein. The sample records 1.5 million to 2 million distinct CDR3 sequences, about 32% being singletons. The TCR was taken from a newborn girl in good health. The chain combines TRBV27 with TRBJ2-7; D gene uncertain. Source material: cord blood. The CDR3 DNA follows: TGTGCCAACAGTTTAGTGACAACCTACGAGCAGTACTTC. Encoded protein: CANSLVTTYEQYF.